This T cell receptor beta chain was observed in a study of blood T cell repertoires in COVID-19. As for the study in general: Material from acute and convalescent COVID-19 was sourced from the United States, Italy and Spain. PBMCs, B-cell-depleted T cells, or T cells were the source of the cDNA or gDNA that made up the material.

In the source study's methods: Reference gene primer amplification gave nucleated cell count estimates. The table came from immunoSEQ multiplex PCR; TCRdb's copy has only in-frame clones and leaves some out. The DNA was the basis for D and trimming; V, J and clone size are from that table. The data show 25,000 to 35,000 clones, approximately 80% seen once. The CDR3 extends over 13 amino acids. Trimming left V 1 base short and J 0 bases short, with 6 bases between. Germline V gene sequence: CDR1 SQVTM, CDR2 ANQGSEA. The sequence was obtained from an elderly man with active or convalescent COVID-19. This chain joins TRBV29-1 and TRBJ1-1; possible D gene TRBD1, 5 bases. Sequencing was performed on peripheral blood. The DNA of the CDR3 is TGCAGCGTTGAAGGGGGCCTGAACACTGAAGCTTTCTTT. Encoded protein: CSVEGGLNTEAFF.